This T cell receptor (beta chain) was retrieved from a study of siplizumab effects on memory and regulatory T cells. Germline CDR1 MDHEN, CDR2 SYDVKM. The ends lost 4 bases at V and 1 base at J; junction bases unmatched: 8. The CDR3 has 18 amino acids. Sequenced by immunoSEQ multiplex PCR; TCRdb stores in-frame clones only, minus some. The sample shows about 64,000 clones, roughly 97% of them seen only once. The receptor was isolated from a human donor in good health. This sequence joins TRBV28 and TRBJ2-5; 14 nucleotides match TRBD2. Sequenced: naive CD8+ T cells sorted from blood. CDR3 nucleotide sequence: TGTGCCAGCAGTTCCTTGACTAGCGGGGGGGCGCCCCAAGAGACCCAGTACTTC. Its translation: CASSSLTSGGAPQETQYF.